These 23 T cell receptor beta chains originate from one sample sequenced in a study of T cells in narcolepsy. Sequenced by immunoSEQ multiplex PCR; TCRdb stores in-frame clones only, minus some. The repertoire consists of about 22,000 clones, with about 86% occurring once and the leading ten covering approximately 3.9%. Specimen: memory (CD45RA-) CD4+ T cells from blood. The receptors stem from a human donor in good health.

As DNA, the CDR3 is TGTGCCAGCAGCGTCCGTTCCACCGGGGAGCTGTTTTTT. The encoded protein is CASSVRSTGELFF. This sequence joins TRBV9 and TRBJ2-2; D is undetermined. The germline V gene encodes CDR1 SGDLS and CDR2 YYNGEE. V lost 2 bases, J lost 4 bases, and 6 bases lay in between. This CDR3 has 13 amino acids.

This clone was seen only a few times. A read error may produce the germline difference seen at one junction end. This CDR3 is CARSVGGQGAYGANVLTF. DNA for the CDR3: TGTGCCCGCAGCGTAGGGGGACAGGGGGCTTATGGGGCCAACGTCCTGACTTTC. V usage is TRBV9 and J usage is TRBJ2-6; TRBD1 agrees at 12 bases. Germline lookup yields CDR1 SGDLS and CDR2 YYNGEE. The CDR3 sequence is 18 residues long.

V usage is TRBV4-1 and J usage is TRBJ2-7; 10 bases fit TRBD2. J lost 4 bases, V lost 0 bases, and 0 bases had no gene match. Looked up from germline, CDR1 is MGHRA and CDR2 is YSYEKL. The CDR3 has 14 residues. CDR3 nucleotide sequence: TGCGCCAGCAGCCAAGATAGCGGGGGGTACGAGCAGTACTTC. This gives the protein CASSQDSGGYEQYF.

The chain links TRBV5-4 to TRBJ2-6; D not certain. Trimming shortened V by 4 bases and J by 0 bases, and 14 bases separated the two germline ends. This CDR3 region has 17 residues. Germline V lookup: CDR1 SGHNT, CDR2 YYREEE (reference sequence). The CDR3 DNA follows: TGTGCCAGCAGCATTCCAAAGGCTATCTCTGGGGCCAACGTCCTGACTTTC. This sequence encodes CASSIPKAISGANVLTF.

A single count supports this clone. The chain combines TRBV4-3 with TRBJ2-4, with 8 positions matching TRBD1. CDR3 length equals 14 residues. Germline loops: CDR1 LGHNA, CDR2 YSLEER. The V gene end was trimmed by 0 bases and the J gene end by 12 bases; junction bases not matched to a gene: 7. Written as DNA, the CDR3 is TGCGCCAGCAGCCAAGAAGGGCAGGGGGCGACTCAGTACTTC. It specifies CASSQEGQGATQYF.

The chain has TRBV11-2 and TRBJ1-5; 7 bases align to TRBD1. The CDR3 contains 14 residues. Per germline, CDR1 SGHAT and CDR2 FQNNGV. J was trimmed by 3 bases and V by 5 bases; bases with no gene match: 4. For the CDR3, the DNA is TGTGCCAGCAGCCTGGACAGGATCAATCAGCCCCAGCATTTT. As protein: CASSLDRINQPQHF.

V is TRBV7-9 and J is TRBJ1-6; TRBD1 matches at 7 bases. The germline gives CDR1 SEHNR, CDR2 FQNEAQ (reference sequence). The CDR3 is 15 amino acids. V lost 5 bases and J lost 9; bases outside the gene matches: 10. The DNA of the CDR3 is TGTGCCAGCAGCCAAGGGGGCAGGGTCCTTTCACCCCTCCACTTT. It translates to CASSQGGRVLSPLHF. Full variable domain (missing parts from reference TRBV7-9 and TRBJ1-6): DTGVSQNPRHKITKRGQNVTFRCDPISEHNRLYWYRQTLGQGPEFLTYFQNEAQLEKSRLLSDRFSAERPKGSFSTLEIQRTEQGDSAMYLCASSQGGRVLSPLHFGNGTRLTVT.

The gene calls are TRBV14 and TRBJ1-1; possible D gene TRBD1, 6 bases. Germline loops: CDR1 SGHDN, CDR2 FVKESK. V was shortened by 1 base and J by 9 bases, with 21 bases between the two germline ends. The CDR3 contains 16 residues. CDR3 amino acids: CASSQGRDNWSDKAFF. In DNA form, the CDR3 reads TGTGCCAGCAGCCAAGGAAGGGACAATTGGTCGGATAAAGCTTTCTTT. Combining the CDR3 with reference TRBV14 and TRBJ1-1 gives the whole variable domain EAGVTQFPSHSVIEKGQTVTLRCDPISGHDNLYWYRRVMGKEIKFLLHFVKESKQDESGMPNNRFLAERTGGTYSTLKVQPAELEDSGVYFCASSQGRDNWSDKAFFGQGTRLTVV.

The chain combines TRBV29-1 with TRBJ1-2, with D unresolved. The CDR3 loop spans 13 amino acids. The V end was cut by 4 bases, the J end by 3 bases, with 12 bases between. Per the germline V gene, CDR1 is SQVTM and CDR2 is ANQGSEA. CDR3: CSVGPGKDYGYTF. The CDR3 DNA follows: TGCAGCGTTGGACCGGGAAAAGACTATGGCTACACCTTC.

This clone came up a few times. The V call is TRBV6-1, the J call TRBJ1-5, with no clear D. Germline V lookup: CDR1 MNHNS, CDR2 SASEGT. V shed 7 bases and J shed 2 bases, with 9 bases lying between them. CDR3 size: 13 residues. The CDR3 sequence is CASINTRNQPQHF. CDR3 bases: TGTGCCAGCATTAACACCCGCAATCAGCCCCAGCATTTT.

This sequence joins TRBV11-2 and TRBJ2-5, with TRBD2 as a possible D gene (6 bases). The length of the CDR3 is 15 residues. V was trimmed by 1 base and J by 2 bases, leaving 11 bases between them. Germline CDR1 and CDR2: SGHAT and FQNNGV. The CDR3 reads CASSLGAGSQETQYF. The CDR3 bases are TGTGCCAGCAGCTTAGGAGCGGGTAGTCAAGAGACCCAGTACTTC.

This clone was seen just once. V and J are TRBV11-3 and TRBJ2-1; no clear D gene. Germline V gives CDR1 SGHNT, CDR2 YENEEA. Trimming cost V 4 bases and J 11 bases, with 12 bases left between them. CDR3 size: 12 residues. This CDR3 reads CASSSDKFKQFF. CDR3 DNA sequence: TGTGCCAGCAGCTCAGACAAATTTAAGCAGTTCTTC.

This clone was observed a few times. The rearrangement joins TRBV16 to TRBJ1-2, with 9 bases aligning to TRBD1. There are 16 residues in the CDR3. Germline loops: CDR1 KGHSY, CDR2 FQNENV. V was clipped by 2 bases and J by 4 bases; unmatched bases: 8. DNA of the CDR3: TGTGCCAGCAGCCAACAGAGGACAGGGGCCTCCTATGGCTACACCTTC. It specifies CASSQQRTGASYGYTF.

The genes are TRBV5-1 and TRBJ1-2; 7 bases are shared with TRBD1. CDR1 and CDR2 from the germline V gene are SGHRS and YFSETQ. The ends lost 4 bases at V and 14 bases at J; junction bases unmatched: 17. The CDR3 contains 14 residues. The CDR3: CASSRGPGGIPDTF. The CDR3 nucleotides are TGCGCCAGCAGCCGGGGGCCAGGGGGTATCCCGGATACCTTC.

This clone was picked up a small number of times. V gene TRBV19 combines with J gene TRBJ1-6; 10 bases are a match to TRBD1. The germline V gene has CDR1 LNHDA and CDR2 SQIVND (reference sequence). Losses at the gene ends were 6 bases for V and 7 bases for J; bases not matched to a gene: 3. This CDR3 contains 14 residues. Here the CDR3 reads CASSMGQGNSPLHF. The CDR3 region has the DNA TGTGCCAGTAGCATGGGACAGGGGAATTCACCCCTCCACTTT.

The rearrangement joins TRBV5-1 to TRBJ2-1; weak D call: TRBD2 (5 bases). Deletions cut 0 bases from V and 0 bases from J, with 10 bases between. The CDR3 runs 16 residues. Looked up from germline, CDR1 is SGHRS and CDR2 is YFSETQ. The CDR3 loop is CASSLAGTNSYNEQFF. In nucleotides, the CDR3 is TGCGCCAGCAGCTTGGCGGGAACTAACTCCTACAATGAGCAGTTCTTC.

The rearrangement joins TRBV5-6 to TRBJ1-3; D may be TRBD1 (6 bases). The germline V gene encodes CDR1 SGHDT and CDR2 YYEEEE. Trimming shortened V by 4 bases and J by 8 bases, and 13 bases separated the two germline ends. The CDR3 sequence is 13 residues long. CDR3 sequence reads: CASSLSQGHTIYF. CDR3 in DNA: TGTGCCAGCAGCCTGTCACAGGGCCACACCATATATTTT.

DNA of the CDR3: TGTGCCAGCAGTAGAGGGACGCGGGAGCAGTTCTTC. It yields the protein CASSRGTREQFF. V usage is TRBV9 and J usage is TRBJ2-1; the D gene could be TRBD1 or TRBD2 (5 bases each). The CDR3 has 12 amino acids. Trimming removed 5 bases at V and 10 bases at J, with 13 bases between. CDR1 is SGDLS, CDR2 YYNGEE, per germline.

V is TRBV6-5 and J is TRBJ1-2; 7 bases line up with TRBD1. CDR1 and CDR2 (germline): MNHEY, SVGAGI. The CDR3 runs 15 residues. After removal of 5 bases from V and 0 bases from J, the junction contained 6 bases not matched to a gene. The DNA for the CDR3 is TGTGCCAGCAGTCTTTCAGGGGGACCTAACTATGGCTACACCTTC. It codes for CASSLSGGPNYGYTF.

The chain uses TRBV18 and TRBJ2-7; no clear D. Trimming left V 6 bases short and J 7 bases short, with 19 bases between. The germline V gene has CDR1 KGHSH and CDR2 LQKENI. The length of the CDR3 is 14 residues. CDR3 DNA: TGTGCCAGCTCCCCCGGCTTCGGCTTGGGTGAGCAGTACTTC. This gives the protein CASSPGFGLGEQYF.

The V gene is TRBV5-4, the J gene TRBJ1-2; D uncertain. Trimming removed 0 bases at V and 2 bases at J, with 17 bases between. The CDR3 has 17 residues. Germline CDR1 is SGHNT and CDR2 is YYREEE (reference sequence). The CDR3 nucleotides are TGTGCCAGCAGCTTGGGGGTCGGCACGGGGAGGAACTATGGCTACACCTTC. It translates to CASSLGVGTGRNYGYTF.

V gene TRBV25-1 combines with J gene TRBJ1-4; possible D gene TRBD1, 6 bases. The germline CDR1 and CDR2 sequences are MGHDK and SYGVNS. The ends were cut back, 0 bases at V and 7 bases at J, with 12 bases in the middle. The CDR3 is made up of 15 amino acids. The CDR3 DNA reads as TGTGCCAGCAGTGAATATATGGGGGGCGGTGAAAAACTGTTTTTT. It translates to CASSEYMGGGEKLFF.

This clone was seen only once. This rearrangement joins TRBV7-3 to TRBJ2-4; D may be TRBD2 (6 bases). Germline CDR1 is SGHTA and CDR2 is FQGTGA. Trimming cost V 5 bases and J 0 bases, with 17 bases left between them. The CDR3 is made up of 17 amino acids. The CDR3 nucleotides read TGTGCCAGCAGCCCCCATCCCGGGACTGTAGCCAAAAACATTCAGTACTTC. Translation: CASSPHPGTVAKNIQYF.